This T cell receptor (beta chain) was identified during a study of cytomegalovirus exposure and HLA in healthy donors. Study-level background: Among the 350 to 400 donors who were genotyped, over 70% fell in the genetic ancestry cluster that is associated with self-reported Caucasian donors.

On this clone: Its antigen is undetermined.

Whole-study results and caveats: In terms of immune exposure information, only CMV serostatus was available. Reportedly, diagnosis of cytomegalovirus status by the classifier showed high specificity and sensitivity.

It was with 60 Vbeta and 13 Jbeta primers that the PCR ran. Data came from immunoSEQ multiplex PCR; TCRdb stores just in-frame clones and leaves some out. Among approximately 140,000 clones listed, more than 75% were seen once. Per germline, CDR1 GTSNPN and CDR2 SVGIG (reference sequence). The CDR3 runs 16 residues. V dropped 2 bases and J dropped 0 bases, with 14 bases sitting between them. What was sequenced was PBMCs. This chain uses TRBV30 with TRBJ1-5, with TRBD1 as a possible D gene (6 bases). This TCR derives from a male donor in good health and CMV-seronegative. For the CDR3, the DNA is TGTGCCTGGAGTCCTCAGGGGCTCTATAGCAATCAGCCCCAGCATTTT. It translates to CAWSPQGLYSNQPQHF.